A selection of T cell receptor beta chains follows, all from one sample in a study of blood T cell repertoires in COVID-19. This table comes from immunoSEQ multiplex PCR, and its TCRdb copy is limited to in-frame clones, with some not included. Of some 160,000 clones in the sample, about 86% were seen once. The sample taken for sequencing was peripheral blood. Receptors originate from an older woman who had recovered from COVID-19. Each CDR3 is given with its conserved first and last residue. Fields, in order: V gene, clone size, J gene, D gene, CDR3 protein, CDR3 DNA. D genes are given only for firm matches. Clone size, where shown, is once, few, many, or a class for clones that have expanded.

TRBV6-2/TRBV6-3	NA	TRBJ1-1	NA	CASSYSIRQSNTEAFF	TGTGCCAGCAGTTACTCGATCCGACAGTCGAACACTGAAGCTTTCTTT
TRBV5-4	NA	TRBJ1-2	NA	CASSRGSGSGVGYGYTF	TGTGCCAGCAGCCGAGGGTCAGGGAGCGGGGTGGGGTATGGCTACACCTTC
TRBV5-1	few	TRBJ2-2	TRBD2	CASTPLAGANTGELFF	TGCGCCAGCACCCCCCTAGCGGGGGCCAACACCGGGGAGCTGTTTTTT
TRBV3-1/TRBV3-2	once	TRBJ1-4	NA	CASSRRGSEKLFF	TGTGCCAGCAGTCGCAGGGGTAGTGAAAAACTGTTTTTT
TRBV19	NA	TRBJ2-1	TRBD1	CASSRLGTGGGNEQFF	TGTGCCAGTAGTAGGCTGGGGACAGGGGGTGGCAATGAGCAGTTCTTC
TRBV9	NA	TRBJ2-5	TRBD1	CASSTGTGDLRETQYF	TGTGCCAGCAGCACCGGGACAGGGGACCTCAGGGAGACCCAGTACTTC
TRBV5-3	few	TRBJ1-2	NA	CARSLANSGGYNYGYTF	TGTGCCAGAAGCTTGGCAAACTCGGGGGGATATAACTATGGCTACACCTTC
TRBV5-5	NA	TRBJ2-7	NA	CASSLAPRGSYEQYF	TGTGCCAGCAGCTTGGCCCCCCGGGGCTCCTACGAGCAGTACTTC
TRBV9	NA	TRBJ1-2	NA	CASSGGSYTF	TGTGCCAGCAGCGGAGGGAGCTACACCTTC
TRBV6-5	NA	TRBJ1-1	TRBD1	CASSLFETGGTEAFF	TGTGCCAGCAGTTTATTCGAGACAGGGGGGACTGAAGCTTTCTTT
TRBV2	NA	TRBJ1-2	NA	CASSIQGTYGYTF	TGTGCCAGCAGTATACAGGGTACCTATGGCTACACCTTC
TRBV4-2	NA	TRBJ2-5	TRBD1	CASSPGQDRMETQYF	TGTGCCAGCAGCCCGGGACAGGATAGGATGGAGACCCAGTACTTC
TRBV19	NA	TRBJ1-1	TRBD1	CASSPQGYTEAFF	TGTGCCAGTAGCCCACAGGGGTACACTGAAGCTTTCTTT
TRBV7-2	NA	TRBJ2-5	TRBD2	CASSLPGLAGEETQYF	TGTGCCAGCAGCTTACCAGGACTAGCGGGAGAAGAGACCCAGTACTTC
TRBV19	NA	TRBJ2-1	TRBD1	CASSIGGQGDYEQFF	TGTGCCAGTAGTATAGGGGGACAGGGTGACTATGAGCAGTTCTTC
TRBV10-3	NA	TRBJ2-2	NA	CAISESSSKDTGELFF	TGTGCCATCAGTGAGTCGTCTAGCAAGGACACCGGGGAGCTGTTTTTT
TRBV30	NA	TRBJ1-1	TRBD1	CAWSRQGAGGAFF	TGTGCCTGGAGTCGGCAGGGGGCTGGGGGGGCTTTCTTT